Presented here are 28 T cell receptor beta chains from one specimen sequenced in a study of CD8+ T cells in alopecia areata. In alopecia areata patients, both lesional scalp punch biopsies and peripheral blood were collected. Sequencing templates came from extracted RNA that was reverse transcribed into cDNA. The table came from immunoSEQ multiplex PCR; TCRdb's copy has only in-frame clones and leaves some out. The profile shows about 5,700 clones, around 60% of them singletons. Sequencing used skin, obtained at week 0. These receptors were collected from a human donor with alopecia areata.

The chain uses TRBV5-4 and TRBJ2-2; D might be TRBD2 (6 bases). Deletions cut 0 bases from V and 6 bases from J, with 9 bases between. Germline CDR1 and CDR2: SGHNT and YYREEE (reference sequence). This CDR3 comprises 14 residues. Here the CDR3 DNA reads TGTGCCAGCAGCTTGGCTGGGGGGTCCGGGGAGCTGTTTTTT. This codes for CASSLAGGSGELFF.

This clone has just one count. The CDR3 reads CASSFRGNGDEQYF. The CDR3, as DNA: TGTGCCAGCAGCTTCCGGGGTAACGGCGACGAGCAGTACTTC. This chain uses TRBV4-2 with TRBJ2-7; tentative D call: TRBD2 (5 bases). The CDR3 totals 14 residues. Germline CDR1 is LGHNA and CDR2 is YNFKEQ. Deletions cut 5 bases from V and 5 bases from J, with 16 bases between.

This chain joins TRBV12-5 and TRBJ2-7, with 8 bases that match TRBD1. Germline-derived CDR1 and CDR2 are LGHNT and FRNRAP. The junction had 9 bases not matched to a gene; V was cut back by 1 base and J by 1 base. CDR3 length equals 17 residues. CDR3 nucleotides: TGTGCTAGTGGTTTGGGAGGGACAGGTGACTTTTCCTACGAGCAGTACTTC. Translated, it gives CASGLGGTGDFSYEQYF.

This chain connects TRBV11-3 to TRBJ2-5, with D possibly called TRBD1 or TRBD2 (6 bases each). The germline V gene has CDR1 SGHNT and CDR2 YENEEA. With 8 bases removed from V and 1 base from J, the gap between germline ends came to 14 bases. CDR3 length: 14 amino acids. CDR3 residues: CASARGPSQETQYF. Here the CDR3 DNA reads TGTGCCAGCGCCCGGGGGCCCTCCCAAGAGACCCAGTACTTC.

This sequence joins TRBV9 and TRBJ1-2, with D tentatively TRBD1 (6 bases). Trimming left V 4 bases short and J 1 base short, with 17 bases between. Germline-derived CDR1 and CDR2 are SGDLS and YYNGEE. The CDR3 spans 16 residues. The CDR3 region is CASSLGRTVFNYGYTF. The CDR3 DNA sequence: TGTGCCAGCAGCCTAGGAAGGACAGTTTTTAACTATGGCTACACCTTC. The full variable domain, its missing parts supplied by reference TRBV9 and TRBJ1-2, is DSGVTQTPKHLITATGQRVTLRCSPRSGDLSVYWYQQSLDQGLQFLIQYYNGEERAKGNILERFSAQQFPDLHSELNLSSLELGDSALYFCASSLGRTVFNYGYTFGSGTRLTVV.

This clone is large (0.1 to 1%). The chain combines TRBV7-9 with TRBJ1-1; 8 bases map to TRBD1. Germline V lookup: CDR1 SEHNR, CDR2 FQNEAQ (reference sequence). The CDR3 extends over 14 amino acids. The junction had 7 bases not matched to a gene; V was cut back by 5 bases and J by 5 bases. CDR3 sequence reads: CASSVQGEGTEAFF. Here the CDR3 DNA reads TGTGCCAGCAGCGTACAGGGGGAGGGTACTGAAGCTTTCTTT.

V usage is TRBV7-9 and J usage is TRBJ1-1; D uncertain. This CDR3 is 12 amino acids long. Trimming left V 3 bases short and J 5 bases short, with 7 bases between. Per the germline V gene, CDR1 is SEHNR and CDR2 is FQNEAQ (reference sequence). CDR3 region: CASSLEPTEAFF. Here the CDR3 DNA reads TGTGCCAGCAGCTTGGAGCCGACTGAAGCTTTCTTT.

The CDR3 sequence is CASSLGLAGVNEQFF. For the CDR3, the DNA is TGCGCCAGCAGCTTGGGACTAGCGGGGGTCAATGAGCAGTTCTTC. The chain combines TRBV5-1 with TRBJ2-1; 12 bases line up with TRBD2. The trim removed 0 bases at V and 6 bases at J, leaving 1 base unmatched. The germline gives CDR1 SGHRS, CDR2 YFSETQ. The CDR3 sequence is 15 residues long.

The chain couples TRBV4-1 to TRBJ2-3; the D is unclear. Germline V gene sequence: CDR1 MGHRA, CDR2 YSYEKL. V was shortened by 1 base and J by 2 bases, with 10 bases between the two germline ends. The CDR3 loop spans 15 amino acids. CDR3 nucleotides: TGCGCCAGCAGCCAAGCATACCTCGCCACAGATACGCAGTATTTT. Its translation is CASSQAYLATDTQYF.

The chain couples TRBV2 to TRBJ1-3; D gene unclear. This CDR3 spans 14 amino acids. CDR1 is SNHLY and CDR2 is FYNNEI in the germline V gene. V was trimmed by 11 bases and J by 0 bases, leaving 14 bases between them. The chain's CDR3 is CAGAQGVSGNTIYF. The CDR3 region has the DNA TGTGCCGGAGCACAAGGTGTCTCTGGAAACACCATATATTTT. Complete variable domain (other parts from reference TRBV2 and TRBJ1-3): EPEVTQTPSHQVTQMGQEVILRCVPISNHLYFYWYRQILGQKVEFLVSFYNNEISEKSEIFDDQFSVERPDGSNFTLKIRSTKLEDSAMYFCAGAQGVSGNTIYFGEGSWLTVV.

By frequency in the sample, this clone is large. The rearrangement uses TRBV19 and TRBJ1-6; TRBD1 is a possible D gene (6 bases). Germline CDR1 reads LNHDA; CDR2 reads SQIVND (reference sequence). V lost 8 bases and J lost 8, with 10 bases in between. CDR3 length: 12 amino acids. CDR3 region: CASAYRDSPLHF. In DNA form, the CDR3 reads TGTGCCAGTGCGTACAGGGATTCACCCCTCCACTTT.

This clone was found a few times. The V and J genes are TRBV6-1 and TRBJ2-1; tentative D call: TRBD2 (5 bases). The CDR3 sequence is 15 residues long. Trimming removed 5 bases from V and 1 base from J, with 12 bases in between. Germline V CDR1 and CDR2: MNHNS, SASEGT. This chain's CDR3 is CASSTLAWSYNEQFF. DNA for the CDR3: TGTGCCAGCAGTACCTTAGCGTGGTCCTACAATGAGCAGTTCTTC.

This sequence joins TRBV5-1 and TRBJ2-7; TRBD1 aligns across 7 bases. V shed 0 bases, J shed 5 bases, and the junction held 8 bases outside the gene matches. Looked up from germline, CDR1 is SGHRS and CDR2 is YFSETQ. This CDR3 comprises 15 residues. The DNA for the CDR3 is TGCGCCAGCAGCTTGGATGGCAGGGGGACGAACGAGCAGTACTTC. Its translation is CASSLDGRGTNEQYF.

The V and J genes are TRBV6-5 and TRBJ1-1; D unresolved. Trimming removed 0 bases from V and 2 bases from J, with 1 base in between. The CDR3 covers 12 residues. CDR1 is MNHEY, CDR2 SVGAGI, per germline. The CDR3 nucleotides are TGTGCCAGCAGTTACTCCAACACTGAAGCTTTCTTT. Its translation is CASSYSNTEAFF.

This sequence joins TRBV7-2 and TRBJ1-1, with D unresolved. The ends were cut back, 8 bases at V and 0 bases at J, with 10 bases in the middle. Per germline, CDR1 SGHTA and CDR2 FQGNSA. The CDR3 totals 13 residues. The CDR3 DNA reads as TGTGCCAGCGTCGAGGATATGAACACTGAAGCTTTCTTT. Translation gives CASVEDMNTEAFF.

In its sample, this clone was seen a few times. The chain links TRBV29-1 to TRBJ1-1; D remains unclear. The germline V and J ends were trimmed by 6 bases and 0 bases, with 14 bases remaining between them. This CDR3 spans 14 amino acids. In germline, CDR1 is SQVTM, CDR2 ANQGSEA. CDR3 DNA: TGCAGCGTCGTGCGGGCGATTGTGAACACTGAAGCTTTCTTT. Encoded protein: CSVVRAIVNTEAFF.

The chain couples TRBV27 to TRBJ2-3; either TRBD1 or TRBD2 may supply D (6 bases each). The V gene lost 0 bases and the J gene lost 2 bases, with 15 bases spanning the gap. The CDR3 has 17 amino acids. Per the germline V gene, CDR1 is MNHEY and CDR2 is SMNVEV (reference sequence). Here the CDR3 DNA reads TGTGCCAGCAGTTTATCCTATGGGGGGCGGTACACAGATACGCAGTATTTT. This gives the protein CASSLSYGGRYTDTQYF.

The V gene is TRBV5-4, the J gene TRBJ2-3; 14 bases match TRBD2. From germline, CDR1 is SGHNT and CDR2 YYREEE (reference sequence). This CDR3 region has 16 residues. The J segment lost 4 bases and the V segment lost 7 bases, leaving 8 bases of the junction unmatched. The CDR3 sequence is CASRNRGLAGADTQYF. The CDR3 DNA reads as TGTGCCAGCCGAAACCGGGGACTAGCGGGGGCAGATACGCAGTATTTT.

V gene TRBV19 combines with J gene TRBJ1-2; unclear D gene. From germline, CDR1 is LNHDA and CDR2 SQIVND (reference sequence). CDR3 size: 12 residues. Trimming took off 8 bases at V and 4 bases at J, with 11 bases between the two ends. The CDR3, as DNA: TGTGCCAGTCGGAGGGAGGGCTATGGCTACACCTTC. Residues: CASRREGYGYTF.

This clone is labeled hyperexpanded. The genes are TRBV5-6 and TRBJ2-1; 8 bases align to TRBD2. The CDR3 has 16 amino acids. Germline V gene lookup returns CDR1 SGHDT and CDR2 YYEEEE. V trimming: 4 bases; J trimming: 5 bases; junction bases outside the gene matches: 11. CDR3 protein: CASSPIGGGIDNEQFF. CDR3 bases: TGTGCCAGCAGCCCAATAGGCGGGGGGATTGACAATGAGCAGTTCTTC. The variable domain in full, with the rest retrieved from reference TRBV5-6 and TRBJ2-1, is DAGVTQSPTHLIKTRGQQVTLRCSPKSGHDTVSWYQQALGQGPQFIFQYYEEEERQRGNFPDRFSGHQFPNYSSELNVNALLLGDSALYLCASSPIGGGIDNEQFFGPGTRLTVL.

The chain recombines TRBV6-1 with TRBJ1-1, with D unclear. The CDR3 spans 13 residues. CDR1 is MNHNS and CDR2 is SASEGT in the germline V gene. Trimming stripped 6 bases from V and 1 base from J, with 9 bases between. The chain's CDR3 is CASSPRENTEAFF. CDR3 bases: TGTGCCAGCAGCCCGCGGGAGAACACTGAAGCTTTCTTT.

This chain connects TRBV4-2 to TRBJ1-5; the match to TRBD1 covers 8 bases. This CDR3 is built from 18 residues. Trimming cost V 1 base and J 2 bases; bases outside gene matches: 10. Germline V gene lookup returns CDR1 LGHNA and CDR2 YNFKEQ. CDR3 loop: CASSQGEGPGQGNQPQHF. The CDR3 DNA sequence: TGTGCCAGCAGCCAAGGTGAGGGACCGGGACAGGGCAATCAGCCCCAGCATTTT.

This clone has a handful of counts. It differs at one base from a far larger clone, so likely a read error. J is TRBJ1-1 and V is TRBV7-9, with D hard to call. CDR1 SEHNR and CDR2 FQNEAQ come from the germline V gene (reference sequence). V gave up 2 bases and J gave up 5 bases, with 6 bases separating them. The CDR3 length is 12 residues. The CDR3 here is CASSLFLTEAFF. CDR3 coding DNA: TGTGCCAGCAGCTTATTTCTGACTGAAGCTTTCTTT.

The chain couples TRBV7-6 to TRBJ2-1; D is uncertain. Germline V gene sequence: CDR1 SGHVS, CDR2 FNYEAQ. The CDR3 is made up of 11 amino acids. With 4 bases removed from V and 12 bases from J, the gap between germline ends came to 10 bases. CDR3 coding DNA: TGTGCCAGCAGCTCCTCGGACCGGCAGTTCTTC. This sequence encodes CASSSSDRQFF.

By share, this clone counts as medium-sized. V usage is TRBV7-2 and J usage is TRBJ1-1; no definite D call. CDR1 and CDR2 (germline): SGHTA, FQGNSA. The germline V and J ends were trimmed by 1 base and 6 bases, with 9 bases remaining between them. The CDR3 length is 13 residues. The CDR3 spells CASSLVTGSEAFF. CDR3 nucleotide sequence: TGTGCCAGCAGCTTAGTCACCGGGTCTGAAGCTTTCTTT.

This clone came up a few times. The chain joins TRBV7-2 to TRBJ2-2; tentatively, D is TRBD1 (6 bases). Germline lookup yields CDR1 SGHTA and CDR2 FQGNSA. The germline V and J ends were trimmed by 4 bases and 0 bases, with 12 bases remaining between them. This CDR3 is 16 amino acids long. The chain's CDR3 is CASSSRTASNTGELFF. For the CDR3, the DNA is TGTGCCAGCAGCTCTCGGACAGCTTCGAACACCGGGGAGCTGTTTTTT.

This clone was detected only a few times. The gene calls are TRBV6-1 and TRBJ1-1; no firm D call. The CDR3 is 14 amino acids. Germline assignment: CDR1 MNHNS and CDR2 SASEGT. V lost 2 bases, J lost 8 bases, and 15 bases lay in between. The CDR3 coding sequence is TGTGCCAGCAGTGAATCTCCCGGACGGGCAGAAGCTTTCTTT. This translates into CASSESPGRAEAFF.

The chain recombines TRBV4-2 with TRBJ2-3; TRBD2 matches 13 bases. There are 17 residues in the CDR3. The junction had 6 bases not matched to a gene; V was cut back by 4 bases and J by 2 bases. Germline V gene lookup returns CDR1 LGHNA and CDR2 YNFKEQ. Here the CDR3 reads CASSPTGLAGITDTQYF. DNA of the CDR3: TGTGCCAGCAGCCCAACGGGACTAGCGGGGATCACAGATACGCAGTATTTT.